The 19 T cell receptor beta chains below were found in one sample sequenced in a study of identical twins. MiXCR was run by TCRdb on the 5' RACE reads, yielding one entry per CDR3 protein. Counted here are 690,000 or so distinct CDR3 sequences, approximately 6.1% occurring once; the ten biggest clones make up approximately 1.6%. Sequences were obtained from naive T cells sorted from blood. All receptors come from a man in his late teens or twenties in good health.

The chain joins TRBV6-1 to TRBJ1-2; 11 positions agree with TRBD1. The trim removed 7 bases at V and 1 base at J, leaving 11 bases unmatched. This CDR3 contains 17 residues. CDR1 and CDR2 (germline): MNHNS, SASEGT. CDR3 DNA: TGTGCCAGCACCCTACCGACGGGACAGGGGGATAACTATGGCTACACCTTC. Translating it yields CASTLPTGQGDNYGYTF.

This clonotype was seen repeatedly, ten times or more. The chain is built from TRBV20-1 and TRBJ2-7, with D maybe TRBD2 (5 bases). Germline CDR1 and CDR2: DFQATT and SNEGSKA (reference sequence). The V end lost 0 bases, the J end lost 6 bases, and 15 bases lay between the germline ends. The CDR3 is 14 amino acids. CDR3: CSARDRTEGIEQYF. As DNA, the CDR3 is TGCAGTGCTAGAGACAGAACTGAGGGAATCGAGCAGTACTTC.

This clonotype came up many times. V and J are TRBV6-1 and TRBJ1-1; D is uncertain. This CDR3 spans 13 amino acids. Trimming took 4 bases from V and 3 from J, leaving 9 bases between them. Germline V CDR1 and CDR2: MNHNS, SASEGT. CDR3 sequence reads: CASSGNADTEAFF. DNA of the CDR3: TGTGCCAGCAGTGGTAACGCAGACACTGAAGCTTTCTTT.

This clonotype was picked up many times. V gene TRBV25-1 combines with J gene TRBJ2-5; 10 bases map to TRBD1. The CDR3 totals 17 residues. From germline, CDR1 is MGHDK and CDR2 SYGVNS. The junction had 9 bases not matched to a gene; V was cut back by 2 bases and J by 3 bases. CDR3 in amino acids: CASSEDWDRGLEETQYF. In DNA form, the CDR3 reads TGTGCCAGCAGTGAAGACTGGGACAGGGGATTAGAAGAGACCCAGTACTTC.

This clonotype was counted many times. The chain joins TRBV12-3 or TRBV12-4 to TRBJ2-7; TRBD1 aligns across 7 bases. The CDR3 has 13 residues. With V trimmed by 8 bases and J by 0 bases, 4 bases remained unmatched. The CDR3 spells CASAGTDSYEQYF. DNA for the CDR3: TGTGCCAGCGCAGGGACAGACTCCTACGAGCAGTACTTC.

This clonotype was seen repeatedly, ten times or more. The rearrangement links TRBV4-1 to TRBJ2-1; D is unclear. V dropped 8 bases and J dropped 9 bases, with 23 bases sitting between them. Germline V gives CDR1 MGHRA, CDR2 YSYEKL. This CDR3 spans 15 amino acids. For the CDR3, the DNA is TGCGCCAGCTCAGCCCGACCCCTGGATCTGGGTGAGCAGTTCTTC. The encoded protein is CASSARPLDLGEQFF.

This clonotype occurred many times. The chain is built from TRBV29-1 and TRBJ1-1; D is uncertain. The V end was cut by 8 bases, the J end by 1 base, with 17 bases between. This CDR3 region has 14 residues. Germline V gene sequence: CDR1 SQVTM, CDR2 ANQGSEA. The CDR3 nucleotides are TGCAGCATGACCGGGGAACCAGAGAACACTGAAGCTTTCTTT. Protein sequence: CSMTGEPENTEAFF.

This clonotype was detected ten times or more. V usage is TRBV29-1 and J usage is TRBJ2-3, with a possible D match to TRBD2 (6 bases). Germline V lookup: CDR1 SQVTM, CDR2 ANQGSEA. The V and J ends lost 4 bases and 3 bases respectively, with 11 bases between them. CDR3 size: 13 residues. CDR3 protein: CSVAGVLTDTQYF. The CDR3 DNA follows: TGCAGCGTTGCGGGGGTATTGACAGATACGCAGTATTTT.

This clonotype was seen ten or more times. This chain links TRBV29-1 with TRBJ2-3; 7 nucleotides line up with TRBD1. Germline V gene sequence: CDR1 SQVTM, CDR2 ANQGSEA. The V segment lost 4 bases and the J segment 0 bases; nucleotides outside the gene matches: 7. The CDR3 length is 15 residues. DNA for the CDR3: TGCAGCGTTGGACAGGGACAGACTAGCACAGATACGCAGTATTTT. Encoded protein: CSVGQGQTSTDTQYF.

This clonotype appeared many times. The chain recombines TRBV29-1 with TRBJ2-7; 8 bases align to TRBD1. The CDR3 consists of 13 residues. The ends lost 5 bases at V and 2 bases at J; junction bases unmatched: 5. From germline, CDR1 is SQVTM and CDR2 ANQGSEA. The CDR3 spells CSVSDRGAYEQYF. Written as DNA, the CDR3 is TGCAGCGTTTCCGACAGGGGAGCCTACGAGCAGTACTTC.

This clonotype has a count of ten or more. The chain uses TRBV12-3 or TRBV12-4 and TRBJ2-3; a possible D gene is TRBD1 (6 bases). The CDR3 extends over 13 amino acids. V shed 5 bases and J shed 7 bases, with 13 bases lying between them. The CDR3 DNA reads as TGTGCCAGCAGTCAGGGGAGTGGCTATACGCAGTATTTT. It specifies CASSQGSGYTQYF.

This clonotype was picked up many times. The chain combines TRBV20-1 with TRBJ2-3; D remains unclear. This CDR3 has 16 amino acids. Germline V gene lookup returns CDR1 DFQATT and CDR2 SNEGSKA (reference sequence). The ends were cut back, 3 bases at V and 0 bases at J, with 16 bases in the middle. The CDR3 DNA reads as TGCAGTGCTAGCCGGACGGATCGACAAAGCACAGATACGCAGTATTTT. Encoded protein: CSASRTDRQSTDTQYF.

This clonotype was detected ten times or more. The J gene is TRBJ2-3, the V gene TRBV20-1, with 10 nucleotides matching TRBD1. V dropped 6 bases and J dropped 5; count of bases not matched to a gene: 8. There are 14 residues in the CDR3. Germline CDR1 is DFQATT and CDR2 is SNEGSKA (reference sequence). The CDR3 DNA reads TGCAGTGCGGCGACAGGGGGCGAGGGAGATACGCAGTATTTT. As protein: CSAATGGEGDTQYF.

CDR3 DNA sequence: TGTGCCAGCAGCCCACTAGCGGGAGATAGGACTGGGGAGCTGTTTTTT. Translated, it gives CASSPLAGDRTGELFF. The chain employs TRBV7-6 and TRBJ2-2, with 11 bases aligning to TRBD2. CDR3 length: 16 residues. V lost 5 bases to trimming and J lost 8 bases; unmatched junction nucleotides: 10. CDR1 and CDR2 from the germline V gene are SGHVS and FNYEAQ. The entire variable domain, with the rest obtained from reference TRBV7-6 and TRBJ2-2, is as follows: GAGVSQSPRYKVTKRGQDVALRCDPISGHVSLYWYRQALGQGPEFLTYFNYEAQQDKSGLPNDRFSAERPEGSISTLTIQRTEQRDSAMYRCASSPLAGDRTGELFFGEGSRLTVL.

This clonotype has a count of ten or more. This rearrangement joins TRBV12-3 or TRBV12-4 to TRBJ2-2; 11 positions agree with TRBD2. Trimming removed 5 bases from V and 6 bases from J; junction bases left unmatched: 2. CDR3 length: 14 residues. The CDR3 DNA sequence: TGTGCCAGCAGTCCTAGCGGGAGGTCCGGGGAGCTGTTTTTT. It is translated as CASSPSGRSGELFF.

CDR3 in DNA: TGTGCCAGCAGCCAAGATCCTGGGGCCAACGTCCTGACTTTC. Translating it yields CASSQDPGANVLTF. The V gene is TRBV3-1, the J gene TRBJ2-6; D ambiguous. Germline assignment: CDR1 LGHDT and CDR2 YNNKEL (reference sequence). The V end lost 0 bases, the J end lost 2 bases, and 2 bases lay between the germline ends. The CDR3 totals 14 residues.

In its sample, this clonotype was seen many times. V gene TRBV20-1 combines with J gene TRBJ1-1; D may be TRBD1 (5 bases). The CDR3 is made up of 13 amino acids. Germline lookup yields CDR1 DFQATT and CDR2 SNEGSKA (reference sequence). Trimming removed 4 bases at V and 0 bases at J, with 9 bases between. For the CDR3, the DNA is TGCAGTGCTACACCGGGGCTGAACACTGAAGCTTTCTTT. It is translated as CSATPGLNTEAFF.

The chain recombines TRBV11-2 with TRBJ2-1; 7 positions match TRBD2. CDR1 SGHAT and CDR2 FQNNGV come from the germline V gene. Trimming took 0 bases from V and 8 from J; bases not matched to a gene: 13. The CDR3 is 17 residues long. CDR3 in amino acids: CASSLDRRRELWYEQFF. CDR3 nucleotide sequence: TGTGCCAGCAGCTTAGATCGACGGCGGGAGCTGTGGTATGAGCAGTTCTTC.

This clonotype was found a few times. The genes are TRBV5-1 and TRBJ2-1; TRBD2 aligns across 13 bases. Germline values: CDR1 SGHRS, CDR2 YFSETQ. The V gene end was trimmed by 7 bases and the J gene end by 10 bases; junction bases not matched to a gene: 11. This CDR3 region has 15 residues. The CDR3 DNA is TGCGCCAGCCAGAACGGACTAGCGGGAGTTTGGGAGCAGTTCTTC. This gives the protein CASQNGLAGVWEQFF.